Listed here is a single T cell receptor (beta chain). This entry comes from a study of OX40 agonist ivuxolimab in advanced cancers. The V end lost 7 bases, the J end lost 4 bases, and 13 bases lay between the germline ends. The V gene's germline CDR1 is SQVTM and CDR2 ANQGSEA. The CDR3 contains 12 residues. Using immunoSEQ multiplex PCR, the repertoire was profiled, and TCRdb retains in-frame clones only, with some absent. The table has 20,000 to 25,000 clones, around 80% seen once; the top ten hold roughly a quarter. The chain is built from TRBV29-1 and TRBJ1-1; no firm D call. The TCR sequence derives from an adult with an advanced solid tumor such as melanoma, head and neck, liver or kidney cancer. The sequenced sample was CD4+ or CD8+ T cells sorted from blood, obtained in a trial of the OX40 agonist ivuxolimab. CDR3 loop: CSAGSAGTEAFF. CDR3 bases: TGCAGCGCGGGCTCGGCAGGCACTGAAGCTTTCTTT. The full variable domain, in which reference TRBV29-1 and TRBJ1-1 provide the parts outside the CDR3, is SAVISQKPSRDICQRGTSLTIQCQVDSQVTMMFWYRQQPGQSLTLIATANQGSEATYESGFVIDKFPISRPNLTFSTLTVSNMSPEDSSIYLCSAGSAGTEAFFGQGTRLTVV.